The rows below give T cell receptor beta chains drawn from one sample of a study of control samples from healthy donors and cancer patients. The method was immunoSEQ multiplex PCR; TCRdb's version includes in-frame clones alone and lacks a portion of them. This sample yields approximately 97,000 clones, of which 92% are seen a single time; less than 2.5% belongs to the top ten. The sequenced sample consisted of blood. The receptors were sampled from a woman under 30 in good health. Both conserved end residues are trimmed from each CDR3.

>TRBJ1-1|TRBV9
ASSVDQGSTEAF
>TRBJ2-3|TRBV19
ASSILVRATDTQY
>TRBJ2-7|TRBV9
ASSVSGASYEQY
>TRBJ2-7|TRBV27
ASSLDRGSGEQY
>TRBJ1-3|TRBV5-6
ASSLYGGNTIY
>TRBJ1-2|TRBV5-1
ASSKLPDRGYGYT
>TRBJ2-3|TRBV5-6
ASMIRPRSTDTQY
>TRBJ2-1|TRBV30
AWRRAPYNEQF
>TRBJ1-4|TRBV14
ASSQQTGLGEKLF
>TRBJ1-5|TRBV11-3
ASSFWVAGKDQPQH
>TRBJ1-1|TRBV30
AWSIQPNTEAF
>TRBJ2-1|TRBV7-9
ASSPRGAVVDEQF
>TRBJ2-1|TRBV11-3
ASSPAGTGSYNEQF
>TRBJ1-1|TRBV6-4
ASDGQFMNTEAF
>TRBJ1-1|TRBV6-5
ASSRDLPNTEAF
>TRBJ1-5|TRBV5-5
ASRLTGDRIQPQH